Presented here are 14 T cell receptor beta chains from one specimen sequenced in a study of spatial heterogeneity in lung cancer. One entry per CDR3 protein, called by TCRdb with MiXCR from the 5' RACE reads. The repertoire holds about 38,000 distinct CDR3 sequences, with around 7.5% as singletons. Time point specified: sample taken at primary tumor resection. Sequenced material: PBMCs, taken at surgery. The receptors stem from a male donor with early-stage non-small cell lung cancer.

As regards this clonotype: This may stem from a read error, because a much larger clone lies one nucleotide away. The CDR3 DNA reads TGCAGTGCTAGAGCGCAGGCTACAAACTATGGCTACTCCTTC. Its protein product is CSARAQATNYGYSF. This rearrangement joins TRBV20-1 to TRBJ1-2; the D is unclear. The CDR3 totals 14 residues. Per the germline V gene, CDR1 is DFQATT and CDR2 is SNEGSKA (reference sequence).

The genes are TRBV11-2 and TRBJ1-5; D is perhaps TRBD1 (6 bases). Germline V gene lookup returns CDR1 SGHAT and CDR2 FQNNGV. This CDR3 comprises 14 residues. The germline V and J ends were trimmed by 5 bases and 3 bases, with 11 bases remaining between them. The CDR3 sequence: CASSEGHPNQPQHF. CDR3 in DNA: TGTGCCAGCAGCGAGGGACATCCCAATCAGCCCCAGCATTTT.

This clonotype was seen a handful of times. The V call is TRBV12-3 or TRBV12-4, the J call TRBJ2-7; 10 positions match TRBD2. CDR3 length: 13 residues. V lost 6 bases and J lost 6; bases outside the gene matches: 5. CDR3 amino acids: CASSKTSGTEQYV. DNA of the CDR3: TGTGCCAGCAGCAAAACTAGCGGGACCGAGCAGTACGTC.

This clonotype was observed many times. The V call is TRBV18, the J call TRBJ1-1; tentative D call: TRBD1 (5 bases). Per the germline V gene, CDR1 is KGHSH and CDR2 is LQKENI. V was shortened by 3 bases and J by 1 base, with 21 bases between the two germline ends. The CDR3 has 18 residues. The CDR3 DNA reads TGTGCCAGCTCACCTTCGGTTTCCGGGGCGCGTGGGAACACTGAAGCTTTCTTT. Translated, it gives CASSPSVSGARGNTEAFF.

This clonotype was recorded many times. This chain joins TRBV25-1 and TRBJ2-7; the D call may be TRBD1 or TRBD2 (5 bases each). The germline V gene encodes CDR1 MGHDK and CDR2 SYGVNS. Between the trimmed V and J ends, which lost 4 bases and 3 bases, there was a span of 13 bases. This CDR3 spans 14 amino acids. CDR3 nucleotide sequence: TGTGCCAGCAGTGCCGACAGAGGGGACTACGAGCAGTACTTC. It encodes CASSADRGDYEQYF.

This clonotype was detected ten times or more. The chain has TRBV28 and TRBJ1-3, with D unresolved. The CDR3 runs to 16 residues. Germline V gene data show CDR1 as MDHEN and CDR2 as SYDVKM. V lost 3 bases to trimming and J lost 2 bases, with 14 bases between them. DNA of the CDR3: TGTGCCAGCAGTTTCGCCCATACTAAGGCTGGAAACACCATATATTTT. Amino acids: CASSFAHTKAGNTIYF.

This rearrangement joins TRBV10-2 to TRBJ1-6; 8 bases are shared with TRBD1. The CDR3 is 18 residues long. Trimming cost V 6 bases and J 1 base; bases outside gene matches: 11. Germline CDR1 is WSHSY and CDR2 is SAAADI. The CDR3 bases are TGCGCCAGCAGCGACCGTACAGGGGGGGGATCCTATAATTCACCCCTCCACTTT. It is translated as CASSDRTGGGSYNSPLHF.

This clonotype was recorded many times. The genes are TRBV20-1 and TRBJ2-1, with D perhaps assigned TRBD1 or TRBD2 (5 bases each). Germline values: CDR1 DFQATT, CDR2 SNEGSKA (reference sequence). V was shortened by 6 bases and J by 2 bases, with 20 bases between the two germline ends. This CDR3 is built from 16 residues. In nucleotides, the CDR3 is TGCAGTGCCCTCCGCGGGCTCCAGGGAACCTACAATGAGCAGTTCTTC. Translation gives CSALRGLQGTYNEQFF.

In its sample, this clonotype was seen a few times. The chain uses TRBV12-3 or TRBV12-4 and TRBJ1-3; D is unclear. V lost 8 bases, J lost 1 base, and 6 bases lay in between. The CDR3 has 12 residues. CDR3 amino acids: CASDLSGNTIYF. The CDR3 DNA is TGTGCCAGCGATTTGTCTGGAAACACCATATATTTT.

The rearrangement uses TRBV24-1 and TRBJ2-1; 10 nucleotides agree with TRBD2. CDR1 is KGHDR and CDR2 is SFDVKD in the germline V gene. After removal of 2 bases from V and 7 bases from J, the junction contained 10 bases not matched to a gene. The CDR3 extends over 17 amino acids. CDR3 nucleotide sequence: TGTGCCACCAGTGATTGGGGTGGACTAGCGGCATTAAATGAGCAGTTCTTC. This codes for CATSDWGGLAALNEQFF.

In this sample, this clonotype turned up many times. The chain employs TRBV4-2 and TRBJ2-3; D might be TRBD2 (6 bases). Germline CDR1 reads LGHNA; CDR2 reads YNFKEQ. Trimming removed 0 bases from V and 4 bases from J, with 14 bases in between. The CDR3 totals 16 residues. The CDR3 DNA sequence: TGTGCCAGCAGCCAAGATAACCTAGCGAGTTCAGATACGCAGTATTTT. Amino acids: CASSQDNLASSDTQYF.

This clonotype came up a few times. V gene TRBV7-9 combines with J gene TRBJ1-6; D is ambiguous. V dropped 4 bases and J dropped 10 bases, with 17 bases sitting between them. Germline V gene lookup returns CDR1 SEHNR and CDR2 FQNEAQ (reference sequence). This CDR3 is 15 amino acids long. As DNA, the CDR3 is TGTGCCAGCAGCTCCTTCCTGGGCCCCGGGTCACCCCTCCACTTT. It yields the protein CASSSFLGPGSPLHF.

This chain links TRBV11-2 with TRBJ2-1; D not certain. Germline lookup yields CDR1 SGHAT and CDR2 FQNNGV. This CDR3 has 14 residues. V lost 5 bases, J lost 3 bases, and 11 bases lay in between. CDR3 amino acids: CASSPPLVYNEQFF. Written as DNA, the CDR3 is TGTGCCAGCAGCCCCCCCCTGGTCTACAATGAGCAGTTCTTC.

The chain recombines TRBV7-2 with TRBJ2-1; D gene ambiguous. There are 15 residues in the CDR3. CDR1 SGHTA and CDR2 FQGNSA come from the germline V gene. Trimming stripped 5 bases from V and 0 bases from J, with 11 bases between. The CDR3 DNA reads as TGTGCCAGCAGCCCCCAGACGGGCTCCTACAATGAGCAGTTCTTC. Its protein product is CASSPQTGSYNEQFF. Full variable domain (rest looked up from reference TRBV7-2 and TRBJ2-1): GAGVSQSPSNKVTEKGKDVELRCDPISGHTALYWYRQSLGQGLEFLIYFQGNSAPDKSGLPSDRFSAERTGGSVSTLTIQRTQQEDSAVYLCASSPQTGSYNEQFFGPGTRLTVL.